A selection of T cell receptor beta chains follows, all from one sample in a study of low-dose radiotherapy and immunotherapy resistance in tumors. TCRdb called the reads again in MiXCR, with one record for every CDR3 protein. Altogether 60,000 or so distinct CDR3 sequences are present, around 27% being singletons, with the ten largest covering roughly 7%. The specimen comprised PBMCs, sampled before treatment. Every receptor here comes from a male donor with rectosigmoid adenocarcinoma. Both conserved end residues are part of each CDR3. The D gene is left open where the match is weak. Only some rows state a clone size, as once, few, many or a class for expanded clones.

J gene: TRBJ2-1; clone size: NA; V gene: TRBV4-3; D gene: TRBD2; CDR3 DNA: TGCGCCAGCAGCCAGTCAGGACTAGTCTCCTACAATGAGCAGTTCTTC; CDR3 protein: CASSQSGLVSYNEQFF
J gene: TRBJ2-6; clone size: many; V gene: TRBV6-2/TRBV6-3; D gene: NA; CDR3 DNA: TGTGCCAGCAGGGCACAGTCTTCATCTGGGGCCAACGTCCTGACTTTC; CDR3 protein: CASRAQSSSGANVLTF
J gene: TRBJ2-4; clone size: many; V gene: TRBV7-8; D gene: TRBD1; CDR3 DNA: TGTGCCAGCAGCCCCGGACAGGGGGGAGCCAAAAACATTCAGTACTTC; CDR3 protein: CASSPGQGGAKNIQYF
J gene: TRBJ2-2; clone size: many; V gene: TRBV29-1; D gene: TRBD2; CDR3 DNA: TGCAGCGTCCTAAGGACTAGCGGGAGAAGGACCGGGGAGCTGTTTTTT; CDR3 protein: CSVLRTSGRRTGELFF
J gene: TRBJ1-2; clone size: many; V gene: TRBV27; D gene: TRBD1; CDR3 DNA: TGTGCCAGCACTAAGGGGACAGGGGATATGGGCTATGGCTACACCTTC; CDR3 protein: CASTKGTGDMGYGYTF
J gene: TRBJ2-7; clone size: NA; V gene: TRBV5-1; D gene: TRBD2; CDR3 DNA: TGCGCCAGCGGACTAGCGGGGCTCCTGAATCGGCCCCACGAGCAGTACTTC; CDR3 protein: CASGLAGLLNRPHEQYF
J gene: TRBJ2-7; clone size: NA; V gene: TRBV28; D gene: NA; CDR3 DNA: TGTGCCAGCTCGGGCACCCCTCCCTACGAGCAGTACTTC; CDR3 protein: CASSGTPPYEQYF
J gene: TRBJ2-1; clone size: medium-sized; V gene: TRBV28; D gene: TRBD2; CDR3 DNA: TGTGCCAGCAGCCTGGGAGGGCATGACAATGAGCAGTTCTTC; CDR3 protein: CASSLGGHDNEQFF
J gene: TRBJ2-1; clone size: many; V gene: TRBV6-4; D gene: NA; CDR3 DNA: TGTGCCAGCAGTCTGGAGGGAGGTTCCTACAATGAGCAGTTCTTC; CDR3 protein: CASSLEGGSYNEQFF
J gene: TRBJ2-6; clone size: NA; V gene: TRBV29-1; D gene: NA; CDR3 DNA: TGCAGCGTTGGTGGACCGAGGGGCTCTGGGGCCAACGTCCTGACTTTC; CDR3 protein: CSVGGPRGSGANVLTF
J gene: TRBJ2-3; clone size: many; V gene: TRBV7-4; D gene: NA; CDR3 DNA: TGTGCCAGCAGTCCTAACCCCTCGACAGGCCCTACTCCAGATACGCAGTATTTT; CDR3 protein: CASSPNPSTGPTPDTQYF
J gene: TRBJ1-3; clone size: many; V gene: TRBV4-3; D gene: NA; CDR3 DNA: TGCGCCAGCAGCCAAGCATATGTCTCTGGAAACACCATATATTTT; CDR3 protein: CASSQAYVSGNTIYF
J gene: TRBJ1-2; clone size: NA; V gene: TRBV28; D gene: NA; CDR3 DNA: TGTGCCAGCAGTGTCCCGGGACACGATTACTATGGCTACACCTTC; CDR3 protein: CASSVPGHDYYGYTF
J gene: TRBJ1-1; clone size: medium-sized; V gene: TRBV6-2/TRBV6-3; D gene: NA; CDR3 DNA: TGTGCCAGCAGTGGGTCCATGAACACTGAAGCTTTCTTT; CDR3 protein: CASSGSMNTEAFF
J gene: TRBJ2-7; clone size: many; V gene: TRBV10-1; D gene: NA; CDR3 DNA: TGCGCCAGCAGTGAGTCGAGATTGGGGGCCAGACGCTCCTACGAGCAGTACTTC; CDR3 protein: CASSESRLGARRSYEQYF
J gene: TRBJ2-7; clone size: NA; V gene: TRBV11-2; D gene: NA; CDR3 DNA: TGTGCCAGCAGCTTAATCGGGGGCAGAAGCTCCTACGAGCAGTACTTC; CDR3 protein: CASSLIGGRSSYEQYF
J gene: TRBJ2-5; clone size: NA; V gene: TRBV28; D gene: TRBD1; CDR3 DNA: TGTGCCAGCAGCGGACAGGACAAGCGAGAGACCCAGTACTTC; CDR3 protein: CASSGQDKRETQYF
J gene: TRBJ1-1; clone size: NA; V gene: TRBV6-2/TRBV6-3; D gene: NA; CDR3 DNA: TGTGCCAGCAGTCTCACAGGGAGCAACACTGAAGCTTTCTTT; CDR3 protein: CASSLTGSNTEAFF
J gene: TRBJ2-3; clone size: many; V gene: TRBV19; D gene: TRBD2; CDR3 DNA: TGTGCCAGTCGCGAGCGGGGGGGCTTCAGCACAGATACGCAGTATTTT; CDR3 protein: CASRERGGFSTDTQYF
J gene: TRBJ2-3; clone size: NA; V gene: TRBV28; D gene: TRBD2; CDR3 DNA: TGTGCCAGCAGTTCCCCAGGACTAGTGGGAGTGCGAACGCAGTATTTT; CDR3 protein: CASSSPGLVGVRTQYF
J gene: TRBJ2-7; clone size: NA; V gene: TRBV28; D gene: TRBD2; CDR3 DNA: TGTGCCACAGTCGGGGGGAAGGGGTCCTACGAGCAGTACTTC; CDR3 protein: CATVGGKGSYEQYF
J gene: TRBJ2-5; clone size: many; V gene: TRBV29-1; D gene: TRBD1; CDR3 DNA: TGCAGCGTAGGACAGGGGGCGATGAAGACCCAGTACTTC; CDR3 protein: CSVGQGAMKTQYF
J gene: TRBJ1-1; clone size: NA; V gene: TRBV20-1; D gene: TRBD1; CDR3 DNA: TGCAGTGCCAGTCAGGGGGCGTCGTTAGCTTTCTTT; CDR3 protein: CSASQGASLAFF
J gene: TRBJ2-7; clone size: NA; V gene: TRBV19; D gene: TRBD2; CDR3 DNA: TGTGCCAGTAGCAGGCTTTCGGGGGGGAGCTCCTACGAGCAGTACTTC; CDR3 protein: CASSRLSGGSSYEQYF
J gene: TRBJ2-7; clone size: NA; V gene: TRBV6-2/TRBV6-3; D gene: NA; CDR3 DNA: TGTGCCAGCAGCTCCGGCTTGGGGCAGTACTTC; CDR3 protein: CASSSGLGQYF
J gene: TRBJ1-1; clone size: many; V gene: TRBV7-2; D gene: NA; CDR3 DNA: TGTGCCAGCAGCTTCCAGGGTGGGAAAAACACTGAAGCTTTCTTT; CDR3 protein: CASSFQGGKNTEAFF
J gene: TRBJ1-2; clone size: many; V gene: TRBV20-1; D gene: NA; CDR3 DNA: TGCAGTGCCCCCGGGGCCCAATATGGCTACACCTTC; CDR3 protein: CSAPGAQYGYTF
J gene: TRBJ2-3; clone size: many; V gene: TRBV28; D gene: TRBD2; CDR3 DNA: TGTGCCAGCAGCTCTTCTCCCGGACTAGGATCCAGCACAGATACGCAGTATTTT; CDR3 protein: CASSSSPGLGSSTDTQYF
J gene: TRBJ2-3; clone size: many; V gene: TRBV24-1; D gene: NA; CDR3 DNA: TGTGCCACCTGGAGAAGGGGAATCCATACGCAGTATTTT; CDR3 protein: CATWRRGIHTQYF
J gene: TRBJ2-1; clone size: many; V gene: TRBV18; D gene: NA; CDR3 DNA: TGTGCCAGCTCACCACTTACAGCTTCGAGCTCCTACAATGAGCAGTTCTTC; CDR3 protein: CASSPLTASSSYNEQFF
J gene: TRBJ2-7; clone size: NA; V gene: TRBV11-2; D gene: NA; CDR3 DNA: TGTGCCAGCAGCTTACCCAACTCCTACGAGCAGTACTTC; CDR3 protein: CASSLPNSYEQYF
J gene: TRBJ1-3; clone size: many; V gene: TRBV5-1; D gene: TRBD1; CDR3 DNA: TGCGCCAGCAGCTGGACAGGGGGATCTGGAAACACCATATATTTT; CDR3 protein: CASSWTGGSGNTIYF
J gene: TRBJ2-3; clone size: many; V gene: TRBV4-3; D gene: NA; CDR3 DNA: TGCGCCAGCAGCCAAGAGGCGAATCCTAGCACAGATACGCAGTATTTT; CDR3 protein: CASSQEANPSTDTQYF
J gene: TRBJ2-7; clone size: many; V gene: TRBV6-6; D gene: NA; CDR3 DNA: TGTGCCAGCAGCTACTTAACGACCGGGGCAGGGGACCACGAGCAGTACTTC; CDR3 protein: CASSYLTTGAGDHEQYF
J gene: TRBJ2-5; clone size: many; V gene: TRBV25-1; D gene: TRBD2; CDR3 DNA: TGTGCCAGCAGCGAAGAGGCGGGACTACAAGAGACCCAGTACTTC; CDR3 protein: CASSEEAGLQETQYF
J gene: TRBJ2-3; clone size: once; V gene: TRBV19; D gene: TRBD2; CDR3 DNA: TGTGCCAGTAGTGCGGGACTAGCGGGAGCGGATACGCAGTATTTT; CDR3 protein: CASSAGLAGADTQYF
J gene: TRBJ2-3; clone size: many; V gene: TRBV18; D gene: TRBD2; CDR3 DNA: TGTGCCAGCTCACCTACACTAGCGGGGAGCACAGATACGCAGTATTTT; CDR3 protein: CASSPTLAGSTDTQYF
J gene: TRBJ1-1; clone size: many; V gene: TRBV28; D gene: TRBD1; CDR3 DNA: TGTGCCAGCAGGTCGACAGGGATGAACACTGAAGCTTTCTTT; CDR3 protein: CASRSTGMNTEAFF
J gene: TRBJ2-1; clone size: few; V gene: TRBV3-1; D gene: NA; CDR3 DNA: TGTGCCAGCAGCCAAGATACAACGGGACTGTCCTACAATGAGCAGTTCTTC; CDR3 protein: CASSQDTTGLSYNEQFF
J gene: TRBJ2-1; clone size: medium-sized; V gene: TRBV9; D gene: NA; CDR3 DNA: TGTGCCAGCAGCGGATACGGGAGCTCCTACAATGAGCAGTTCTTC; CDR3 protein: CASSGYGSSYNEQFF
J gene: TRBJ1-2; clone size: NA; V gene: TRBV20-1; D gene: NA; CDR3 DNA: TGCAGTGCTAGGGACTCCTCTAACTATGGCTACACCTTC; CDR3 protein: CSARDSSNYGYTF
J gene: TRBJ2-1; clone size: NA; V gene: TRBV3-1; D gene: TRBD2; CDR3 DNA: TGTGCCAGCAGCCAAGCAGCGGGAGGGCCGGGTGAGCAGTTCTTC; CDR3 protein: CASSQAAGGPGEQFF
J gene: TRBJ2-5; clone size: many; V gene: TRBV12-3/TRBV12-4; D gene: TRBD2; CDR3 DNA: TGTGCCAGCAGTTTATCTAGCGGGAGAGAGACCCAGTACTTC; CDR3 protein: CASSLSSGRETQYF
J gene: TRBJ1-1; clone size: many; V gene: TRBV4-3; D gene: NA; CDR3 DNA: TGCGCCAGCAGCCAAGATCCCACAGCCATGAACACTGAAGCTTTCTTT; CDR3 protein: CASSQDPTAMNTEAFF
J gene: TRBJ2-2; clone size: many; V gene: TRBV5-5; D gene: NA; CDR3 DNA: TGTGCCAGCAGCCTCGAGTGGACCGGGGAGCTGTTTTTT; CDR3 protein: CASSLEWTGELFF
J gene: TRBJ2-7; clone size: many; V gene: TRBV6-8; D gene: NA; CDR3 DNA: TGTGCCAGCAGCAAAGACGGGACATACGAGCAGTACTTC; CDR3 protein: CASSKDGTYEQYF
J gene: TRBJ2-1; clone size: NA; V gene: TRBV13; D gene: TRBD2; CDR3 DNA: TGTGCCAGCAGCTATCGACTAGCGGGAGTGCCTGAGCAGTTCTTC; CDR3 protein: CASSYRLAGVPEQFF
J gene: TRBJ2-4; clone size: many; V gene: TRBV7-2; D gene: TRBD2; CDR3 DNA: TGTGCCAGCAGCTCAGTGACTAGCGGGGGGCCCGGAAACATTCAGTACTTC; CDR3 protein: CASSSVTSGGPGNIQYF
J gene: TRBJ2-1; clone size: medium-sized; V gene: TRBV5-4; D gene: NA; CDR3 DNA: TGTGCCAGCAGCTTGAATAATGAGCAGTTCTTC; CDR3 protein: CASSLNNEQFF
J gene: TRBJ1-1; clone size: NA; V gene: TRBV2; D gene: NA; CDR3 DNA: TGTGCCAGACAGGGCTCTCACACTGAAGCTTTCTTT; CDR3 protein: CARQGSHTEAFF
J gene: TRBJ1-2; clone size: few; V gene: TRBV28; D gene: NA; CDR3 DNA: TGTGCCAGCAGAGATAATGGCTACACCTTC; CDR3 protein: CASRDNGYTF
J gene: TRBJ2-1; clone size: few; V gene: TRBV29-1; D gene: NA; CDR3 DNA: TGCAGCGGAGCCGACAATGAGCAGTTCTTC; CDR3 protein: CSGADNEQFF
J gene: TRBJ2-5; clone size: few; V gene: TRBV5-1; D gene: NA; CDR3 DNA: TGCGCCAGCAGCCGTACAGGGTCGCAAGAGACCCAGTACTTC; CDR3 protein: CASSRTGSQETQYF
J gene: TRBJ2-3; clone size: few; V gene: TRBV11-2; D gene: TRBD1; CDR3 DNA: TGTGCCAGCAGGATCGGTGACAGGGGGTCCACAGATACGCAGTATTTT; CDR3 protein: CASRIGDRGSTDTQYF